This entry is about one T cell receptor (beta chain). This clone has a handful of counts. Its antigen has not been determined. The input lacks base qualities; no much larger clone sits a single base away. This sample was taken from a study of beta chain features in type 1 diabetes (dated by TCRdb to the late 2010s). As for the study more broadly: No differences in mean age, gender distribution, total cell number or subset yield were found between patients and healthy donors. A total of some 110 million sorted cells were examined across all samples, and a strong correlation was observed between cell number per subset and RNA yield. The study compared the TCRB repertoires of sorted circulating CD4+ T cell subsets in recently diagnosed type 1 diabetes patients with those in matched healthy donors. Regulatory and stem cell-like memory subsets were isolated from only 8 patients and 8 healthy donors, whereas naive and central memory subsets came from all 28 donors. General findings and caveats noted by the study authors: Because cDNA rather than genomic DNA was sequenced, highly expressing activated cells could have been over-represented, although no difference in activation and CD3 levels was found between groups. At VDJ recombination sites, patients with type 1 diabetes made fewer insertions and deleted more nucleotides, a pattern implying thymic rearrangement abnormalities. HLA sub-analyses involved small numbers of individuals, so any influence of HLA type on TCRB rearrangement remained unresolved. A moderate but significant shortening of TCRB CDR3 length was observed in type 1 diabetes patients in all four CD4+ subsets. Naive, central memory and regulatory TCRB repertoires appeared to be more similar among patients than among healthy donors. Shorter templates might have been favored by PCR, but patient and control samples were amplified and corrected together, so both groups would have been affected equally by any skew.

All of the isolated RNA was reverse transcribed with the High Capacity cDNA Reverse Transcription Kit, so expressed TCRB transcripts were sequenced. Deep immunoSEQ sequencing was applied to naive, central memory and regulatory T cell samples, giving an average of roughly 3.5 million total reads per sample. After sorted cells were lysed in RLT buffer, RNA was extracted with DNase-treated RNeasy Micro or Mini kits, with the choice depending on cell number. Each cell subset was processed on its own to prevent cross-contamination, while patient and healthy donor samples were processed together. Using the immunoSEQ multiplex PCR, TCRB sequences were amplified from cDNA into 87-bp fragments spanning the CDR3 region. Amplicons were sequenced on the Illumina HiSeq platform. The paper's data handling went like this. PCR bias was computationally corrected using synthetic template baselines, reads within Hamming distance 2 were collapsed, and singletons that could not be merged were discarded. By aligning reads against IMGT, V, D and J genes, CDR3 length, and insertions or deletions at six rearrangement sites were assigned. Within each subset, clonotype counts were normalized to sorted cell number, after which true diversity and Gini coefficients were computed with the tcR R package. The overlap coefficient, calculated on TCRB nucleotide sequences, was used to measure repertoire sharing. Out-of-frame TCRB sequences from naive cells were analyzed to stand in for the pre-selection repertoire. TCRdb holds this immuneACCESS table with in-frame rearrangements only. Some clones are missing; in checked studies, unresolved V genes explain under half, and the rest has no known cause. V and J calls and clone size are copied from that table; D and trimming were computed from the DNA. For this sample there are about 700,000 clones; 13% appear just once. The ten largest clones represent approximately 0.022% of the sample.

A single peripheral blood draw of about 116 mL on average was collected from each donor into heparinised tubes. A BD FACSAria II was used to sort naive, central memory, regulatory and stem cell-like memory CD4+ T cells with a panel that included CD45RO, CCR7, CD25, CD127, CD95 and CD27. A purity above 98% was achieved for all sorted populations. PBMCs were separated immediately by Lymphoprep density gradient centrifugation and were stained directly, without being cultured. Samples were stained and sorted in pairs, with one healthy donor and one patient per experiment, so that batch effects were minimized. Sequenced material: naive CD4+ T cells from blood. Sample cell subset or site, as interpreted from the label and publication: true naive CD4+ T cells. This receptor was obtained from a man younger than 30 with type 1 diabetes.

The CDR3 here reads CASSLVLADTQYF. In nucleotides, the sequence is TGTGCCAGCAGCTTAGTGTTGGCAGATACGCAGTATTTT. The rearranged chain carries TRBV11-2 and TRBJ2-3; no D gene can be assigned with confidence. Cut back by 1 base and 4 bases, the V and J ends lie 6 bases apart. CDR1 SGHAT and CDR2 FQNNGV were looked up in the germline V gene. The CDR3 numbers 13 residues from cysteine through phenylalanine. The entry retains the CDR3 DNA only, 39 bases that are in frame from base 1.